The next 11 T cell receptor beta chains were all read from a single sample in a study of T cells expressing NK-cell markers. TCRdb reprocessed the 5' RACE reads, with one entry per CDR3 protein and no DNA. The sample holds roughly 450,000 distinct CDR3 sequences. The sequenced sample was blood T cells: a sorted CD56 or NKG2C T cell subset, CD4+ or CD8+ T cells, or bulk PBMC T cells (not recorded which). These receptors were obtained from a woman aged 45-65 years in good health.

The rearrangement joins TRBV20-1 to TRBJ1-5. Germline assignment: CDR1 DFQATT and CDR2 SNEGSKA (reference sequence). The CDR3 totals 12 residues. The CDR3 sequence: CSATGWNQPQHF.

The V and J genes are TRBV5-1 and TRBJ2-1; TCRdb names TRBD1, which stays unverified in the absence of DNA. In germline, CDR1 is SGHRS, CDR2 YFSETQ. CDR3 size: 15 residues. The CDR3 sequence: CASSIGDGARNEQFF.

V usage is TRBV11-2 and J usage is TRBJ2-1; TCRdb reports TRBD1, a call that lacks DNA to check it against. Germline V gene lookup returns CDR1 SGHAT and CDR2 FQNNGV. CDR3 length: 17 residues. CDR3 region: CASSPHVGSLTGDEQFF.

The rearrangement joins TRBV9 to TRBJ2-2. CDR1 and CDR2 from the germline V gene are SGDLS and YYNGEE. The CDR3 is made up of 13 amino acids. The CDR3 sequence is CASSVLASGELFF.

V usage is TRBV5-5 and J usage is TRBJ2-1; TCRdb's D call, TRBD2, is unchecked because there is no DNA. The CDR3 has 16 residues. Germline V lookup: CDR1 SGHKS, CDR2 YYEKEE (reference sequence). CDR3 sequence: CASSPPSRRESHEQFF.

The rearrangement links TRBV4-1 to TRBJ1-1. The germline gives CDR1 MGHRA, CDR2 YSYEKL. The CDR3 is made up of 15 amino acids. The CDR3 protein is CASSLTKGGITEAFF.

The chain employs TRBV4-1 and TRBJ2-7; TCRdb names TRBD1, which stays unverified in the absence of DNA. Germline lookup yields CDR1 MGHRA and CDR2 YSYEKL. The CDR3 is 14 residues long. The chain's CDR3 is CASSLNIGVAEQYF.

The chain employs TRBV7-6 and TRBJ2-2; the D gene TCRdb calls, TRBD1, cannot be checked with no DNA. The germline V gene encodes CDR1 SGHVS and CDR2 FNYEAQ. The CDR3 runs to 15 residues. CDR3 protein: CASSLSGGEVGELFF.

This chain connects TRBV12-3 or TRBV12-4 to TRBJ2-3; as DNA is missing, the TRBD2 call by TCRdb cannot be tested. The CDR3 is made up of 16 amino acids. Here the CDR3 reads CASSSGLAGPTDTQYF.

V is TRBV10-3 and J is TRBJ2-1; without DNA, the TCRdb call of TRBD2 cannot be checked. The CDR3 extends over 18 amino acids. Per the germline V gene, CDR1 is ENHRY and CDR2 is SYGVKD. The CDR3 loop reads CASRGGLAGAGANNEQFF.

The rearrangement uses TRBV5-1 and TRBJ2-7; without DNA, the TCRdb call of TRBD1 cannot be checked. Germline CDR1 is SGHRS and CDR2 is YFSETQ. The CDR3 is 15 amino acids. This CDR3 reads CASSLGLAGAGEQYF.